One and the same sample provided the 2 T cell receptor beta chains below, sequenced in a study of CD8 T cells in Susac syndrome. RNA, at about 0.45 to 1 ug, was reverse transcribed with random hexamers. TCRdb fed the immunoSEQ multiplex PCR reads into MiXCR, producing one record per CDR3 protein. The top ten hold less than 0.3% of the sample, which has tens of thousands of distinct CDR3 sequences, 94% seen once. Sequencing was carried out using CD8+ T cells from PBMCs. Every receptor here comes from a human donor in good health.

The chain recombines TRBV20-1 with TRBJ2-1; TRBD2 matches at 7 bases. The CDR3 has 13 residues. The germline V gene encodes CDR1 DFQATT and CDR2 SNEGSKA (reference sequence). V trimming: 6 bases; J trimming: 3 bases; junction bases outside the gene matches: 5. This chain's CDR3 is CSAEGTNYNEQFF. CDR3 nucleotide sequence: TGCAGTGCAGAAGGGACTAACTACAATGAGCAGTTCTTC.

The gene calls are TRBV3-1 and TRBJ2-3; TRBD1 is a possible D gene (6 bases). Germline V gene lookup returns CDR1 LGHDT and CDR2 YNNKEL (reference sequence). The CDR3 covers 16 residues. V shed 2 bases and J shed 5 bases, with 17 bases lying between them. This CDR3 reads CASSQSGTRLGDTQYF. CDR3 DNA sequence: TGTGCCAGCAGCCAATCCGGGACAAGACTTGGAGATACGCAGTATTTT.